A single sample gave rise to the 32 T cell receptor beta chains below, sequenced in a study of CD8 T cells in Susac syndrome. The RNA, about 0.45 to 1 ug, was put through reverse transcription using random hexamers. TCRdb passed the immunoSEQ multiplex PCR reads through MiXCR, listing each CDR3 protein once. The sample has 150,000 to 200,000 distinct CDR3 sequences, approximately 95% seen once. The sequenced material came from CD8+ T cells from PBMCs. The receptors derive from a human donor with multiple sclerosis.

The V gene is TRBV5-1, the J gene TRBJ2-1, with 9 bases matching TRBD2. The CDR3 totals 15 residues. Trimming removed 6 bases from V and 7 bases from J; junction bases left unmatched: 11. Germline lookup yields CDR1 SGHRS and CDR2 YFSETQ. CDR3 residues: CASTSYSGSTNEQFF. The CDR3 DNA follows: TGCGCCAGCACTTCGTATAGCGGGAGTACAAATGAGCAGTTCTTC.

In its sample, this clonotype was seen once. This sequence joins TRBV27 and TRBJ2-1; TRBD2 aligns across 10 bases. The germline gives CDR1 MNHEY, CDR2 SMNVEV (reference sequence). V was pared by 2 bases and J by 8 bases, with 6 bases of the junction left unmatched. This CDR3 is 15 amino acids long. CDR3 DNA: TGTGCCAGCAGTTTAAAGCGGGAGGGCCGGTATGAGCAGTTCTTC. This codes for CASSLKREGRYEQFF.

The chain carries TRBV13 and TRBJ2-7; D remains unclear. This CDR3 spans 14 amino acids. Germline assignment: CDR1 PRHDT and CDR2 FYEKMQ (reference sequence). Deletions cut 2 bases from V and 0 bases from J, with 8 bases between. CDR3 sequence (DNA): TGTGCCAGCAGCTTATCCGAAAACTCCTACGAGCAGTACTTC. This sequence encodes CASSLSENSYEQYF.

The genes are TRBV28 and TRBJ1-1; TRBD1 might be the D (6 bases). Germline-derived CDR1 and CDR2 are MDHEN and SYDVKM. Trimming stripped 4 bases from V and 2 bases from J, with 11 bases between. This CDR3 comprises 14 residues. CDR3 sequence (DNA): TGTGCCAGCAGTTCGTTCAGGGGTAACACTGAAGCTTTCTTT. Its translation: CASSSFRGNTEAFF.

CDR3 sequence (DNA): TGTGCCAGCAGTTTCAAATCGGGGGGCGAGACCTTCTACGAGCAGTACTTC. This encodes CASSFKSGGETFYEQYF. The chain is built from TRBV28 and TRBJ2-7; D might be TRBD2 (7 bases). CDR3 length: 17 amino acids. V lost 3 bases to trimming and J lost 3 bases, with 21 bases between them. Germline V gene lookup returns CDR1 MDHEN and CDR2 SYDVKM.

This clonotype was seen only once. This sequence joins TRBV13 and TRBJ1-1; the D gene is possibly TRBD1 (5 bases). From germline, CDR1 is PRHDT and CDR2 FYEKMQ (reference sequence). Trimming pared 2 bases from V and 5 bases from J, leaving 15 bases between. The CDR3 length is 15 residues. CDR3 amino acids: CASSLQGGAWTEAFF. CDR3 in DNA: TGTGCCAGCAGCTTACAGGGAGGGGCTTGGACTGAAGCTTTCTTT.

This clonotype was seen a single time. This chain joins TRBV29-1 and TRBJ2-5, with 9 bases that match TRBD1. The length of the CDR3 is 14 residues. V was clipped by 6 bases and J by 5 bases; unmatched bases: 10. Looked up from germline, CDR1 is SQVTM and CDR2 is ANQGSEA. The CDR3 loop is CSVDPGQGLETQYF. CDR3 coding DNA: TGCAGCGTAGATCCGGGACAGGGATTGGAGACCCAGTACTTC.

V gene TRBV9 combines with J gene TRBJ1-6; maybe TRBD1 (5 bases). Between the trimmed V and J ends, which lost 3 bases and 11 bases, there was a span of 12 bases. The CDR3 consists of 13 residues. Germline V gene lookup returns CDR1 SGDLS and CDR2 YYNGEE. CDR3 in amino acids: CASSDGGGPPLHF. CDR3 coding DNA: TGTGCCAGCAGCGATGGGGGGGGACCACCCCTCCACTTT. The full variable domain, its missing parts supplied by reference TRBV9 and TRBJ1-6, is DSGVTQTPKHLITATGQRVTLRCSPRSGDLSVYWYQQSLDQGLQFLIQYYNGEERAKGNILERFSAQQFPDLHSELNLSSLELGDSALYFCASSDGGGPPLHFGNGTRLTVT.

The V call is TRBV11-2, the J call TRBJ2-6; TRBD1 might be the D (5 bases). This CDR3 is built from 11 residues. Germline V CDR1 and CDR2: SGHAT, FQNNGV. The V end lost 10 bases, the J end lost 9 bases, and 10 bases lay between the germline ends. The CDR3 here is CATRQYNVLTF. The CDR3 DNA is TGTGCCACCCGACAGTACAACGTCCTGACTTTC.

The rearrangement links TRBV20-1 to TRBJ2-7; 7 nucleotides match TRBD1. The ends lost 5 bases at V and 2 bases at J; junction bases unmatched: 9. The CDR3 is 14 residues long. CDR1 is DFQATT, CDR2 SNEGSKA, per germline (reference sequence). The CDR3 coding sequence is TGCAGTGCTTCCTATAGGGACAGAACCTACGAGCAGTACTTC. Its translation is CSASYRDRTYEQYF.

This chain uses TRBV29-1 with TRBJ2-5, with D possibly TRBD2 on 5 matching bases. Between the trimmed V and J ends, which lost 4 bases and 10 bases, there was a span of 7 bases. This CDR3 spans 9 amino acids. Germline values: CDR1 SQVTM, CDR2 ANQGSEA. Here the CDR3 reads CSVGRSQYF. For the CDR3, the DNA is TGCAGCGTTGGGAGGAGCCAGTACTTC. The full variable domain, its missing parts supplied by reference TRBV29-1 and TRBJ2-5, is SAVISQKPSRDICQRGTSLTIQCQVDSQVTMMFWYRQQPGQSLTLIATANQGSEATYESGFVIDKFPISRPNLTFSTLTVSNMSPEDSSIYLCSVGRSQYFGPGTRLLVL.

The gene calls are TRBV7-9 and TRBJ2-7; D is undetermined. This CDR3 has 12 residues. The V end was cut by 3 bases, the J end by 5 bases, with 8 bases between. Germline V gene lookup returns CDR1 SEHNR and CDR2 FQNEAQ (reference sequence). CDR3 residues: CASSFERDEQYF. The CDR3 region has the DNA TGTGCCAGCAGCTTCGAAAGGGACGAGCAGTACTTC. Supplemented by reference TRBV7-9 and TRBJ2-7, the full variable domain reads DTGVSQNPRHKITKRGQNVTFRCDPISEHNRLYWYRQTLGQGPEFLTYFQNEAQLEKSRLLSDRFSAERPKGSFSTLEIQRTEQGDSAMYLCASSFERDEQYFGPGTRLTVT.

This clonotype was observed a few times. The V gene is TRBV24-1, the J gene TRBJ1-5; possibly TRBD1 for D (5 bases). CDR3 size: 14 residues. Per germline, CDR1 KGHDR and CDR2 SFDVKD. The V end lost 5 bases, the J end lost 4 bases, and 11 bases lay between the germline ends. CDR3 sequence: CATSVVAGNQPQHF. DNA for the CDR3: TGTGCCACCAGTGTCGTGGCAGGGAATCAGCCCCAGCATTTT.

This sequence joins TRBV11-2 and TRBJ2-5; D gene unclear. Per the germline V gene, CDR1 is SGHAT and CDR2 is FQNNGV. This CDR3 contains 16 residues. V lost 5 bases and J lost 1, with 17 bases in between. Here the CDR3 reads CASSLPPPTPQETQYF. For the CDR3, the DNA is TGTGCCAGCAGCCTCCCCCCCCCGACTCCCCAAGAGACCCAGTACTTC.

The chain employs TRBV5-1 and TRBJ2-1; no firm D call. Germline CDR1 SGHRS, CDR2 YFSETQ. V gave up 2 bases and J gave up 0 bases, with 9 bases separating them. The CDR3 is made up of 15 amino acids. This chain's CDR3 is CASSFDSSSYNEQFF. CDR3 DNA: TGCGCCAGCAGCTTCGACTCGAGCTCCTACAATGAGCAGTTCTTC. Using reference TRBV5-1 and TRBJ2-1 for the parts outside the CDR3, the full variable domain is KAGVTQTPRYLIKTRGQQVTLSCSPISGHRSVSWYQQTPGQGLQFLFEYFSETQRNKGNFPGRFSGRQFSNSRSEMNVSTLELGDSALYLCASSFDSSSYNEQFFGPGTRLTVL.

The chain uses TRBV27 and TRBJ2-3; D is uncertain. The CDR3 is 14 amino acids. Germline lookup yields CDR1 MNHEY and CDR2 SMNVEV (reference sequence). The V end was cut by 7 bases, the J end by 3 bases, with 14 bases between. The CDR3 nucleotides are TGTGCCAGCAACCCGACTGGCACGACAGATACGCAGTATTTT. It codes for CASNPTGTTDTQYF.

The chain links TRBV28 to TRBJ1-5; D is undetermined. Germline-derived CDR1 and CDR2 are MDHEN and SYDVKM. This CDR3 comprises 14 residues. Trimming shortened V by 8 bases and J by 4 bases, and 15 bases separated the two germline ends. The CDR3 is CASLRTVGNQPQHF. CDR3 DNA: TGTGCCAGCCTCCGGACTGTAGGTAATCAGCCCCAGCATTTT. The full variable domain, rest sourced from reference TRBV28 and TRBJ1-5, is DVKVTQSSRYLVKRTGEKVFLECVQDMDHENMFWYRQDPGLGLRLIYFSYDVKMKEKGDIPEGYSVSREKKERFSLILESASTNQTSMYLCASLRTVGNQPQHFGDGTRLSIL.

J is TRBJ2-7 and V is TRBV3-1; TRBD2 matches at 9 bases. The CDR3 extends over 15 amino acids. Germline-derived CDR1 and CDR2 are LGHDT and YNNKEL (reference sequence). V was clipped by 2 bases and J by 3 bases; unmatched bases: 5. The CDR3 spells CASSQWAGGGYEQYF. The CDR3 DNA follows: TGTGCCAGCAGCCAATGGGCGGGAGGGGGCTACGAGCAGTACTTC.

CDR3 residues: CASSVSGRYNEQFF. DNA for the CDR3: TGTGCCAGCAGCGTTAGCGGGAGATACAATGAGCAGTTCTTC. The V and J genes are TRBV7-2 and TRBJ2-1, with 9 positions matching TRBD2. This CDR3 contains 14 residues. Unmatched junction bases numbered 3, after V lost 5 bases and J lost 4 bases. Germline-derived CDR1 and CDR2 are SGHTA and FQGNSA.

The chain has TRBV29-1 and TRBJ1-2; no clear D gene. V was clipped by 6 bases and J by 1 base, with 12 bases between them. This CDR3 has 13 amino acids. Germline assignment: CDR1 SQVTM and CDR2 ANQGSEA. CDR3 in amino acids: CSVRPAVNYGYTF. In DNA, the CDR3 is TGCAGCGTCCGTCCCGCGGTTAACTATGGCTACACCTTC. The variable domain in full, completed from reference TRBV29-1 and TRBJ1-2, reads SAVISQKPSRDICQRGTSLTIQCQVDSQVTMMFWYRQQPGQSLTLIATANQGSEATYESGFVIDKFPISRPNLTFSTLTVSNMSPEDSSIYLCSVRPAVNYGYTFGSGTRLTVV.

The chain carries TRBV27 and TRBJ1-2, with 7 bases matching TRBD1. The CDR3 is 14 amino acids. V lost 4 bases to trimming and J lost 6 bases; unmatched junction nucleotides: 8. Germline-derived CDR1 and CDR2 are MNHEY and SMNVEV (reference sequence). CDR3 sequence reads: CASSSRRTGHGYTF. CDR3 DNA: TGTGCCAGCAGTTCCCGTCGGACAGGACATGGCTACACCTTC.

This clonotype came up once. The CDR3 sequence is CASSFPGSNSGANVLTF. CDR3 nucleotides: TGTGCCAGCAGCTTTCCGGGGTCAAACTCTGGGGCCAACGTCCTGACTTTC. The chain links TRBV7-8 to TRBJ2-6, with a weak D call TRBD2 (5 bases). This CDR3 comprises 17 residues. The germline V gene has CDR1 SGHVS and CDR2 FQNEAQ. The V gene lost 3 bases and the J gene lost 0 bases, with 12 bases spanning the gap.

The CDR3 region has the DNA TGTGCCAGCAGCACGACCGGGACTAGCATCAGCGGGGAGCTGTTTTTT. It codes for CASSTTGTSISGELFF. V and J are TRBV9 and TRBJ2-2; the match to TRBD2 covers 9 bases. The CDR3 consists of 16 residues. CDR1 SGDLS and CDR2 YYNGEE come from the germline V gene. With 4 bases clipped from V and 7 bases from J, the junction kept 11 bases outside the gene matches. The variable domain in full, with the rest retrieved from reference TRBV9 and TRBJ2-2, is DSGVTQTPKHLITATGQRVTLRCSPRSGDLSVYWYQQSLDQGLQFLIQYYNGEERAKGNILERFSAQQFPDLHSELNLSSLELGDSALYFCASSTTGTSISGELFFGEGSRLTVL.

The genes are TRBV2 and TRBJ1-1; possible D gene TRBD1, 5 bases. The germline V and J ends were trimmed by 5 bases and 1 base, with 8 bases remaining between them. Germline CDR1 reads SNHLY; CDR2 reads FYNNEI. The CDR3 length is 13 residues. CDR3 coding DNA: TGTGCCAGCAGTCCAGGGTGGAACACTGAAGCTTTCTTT. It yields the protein CASSPGWNTEAFF.

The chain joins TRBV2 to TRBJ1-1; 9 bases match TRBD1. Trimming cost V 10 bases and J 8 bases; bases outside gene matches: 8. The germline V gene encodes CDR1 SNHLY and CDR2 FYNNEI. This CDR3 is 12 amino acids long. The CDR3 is CAIPNGTGEAFF. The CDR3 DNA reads TGTGCCATCCCGAACGGGACAGGGGAAGCTTTCTTT.

The CDR3 sequence is CASSLFSSGTDTQYF. CDR3 bases: TGTGCCAGCAGCTTATTCTCTAGCGGCACAGATACGCAGTATTTT. The J gene is TRBJ2-3, the V gene TRBV11-2; D perhaps matches TRBD2 (6 bases). CDR1 and CDR2 from the germline V gene are SGHAT and FQNNGV. This CDR3 spans 15 amino acids. Trimming cost V 2 bases and J 1 base, with 10 bases left between them.

The CDR3 sequence is CSARRIREGRNNEQFF. The DNA of the CDR3 is TGCAGTGCTAGGAGGATTCGCGAGGGCAGGAACAATGAGCAGTTCTTC. The chain has TRBV20-1 and TRBJ2-1, with a weak D call TRBD2 (5 bases). With 3 bases removed from V and 5 bases from J, the gap between germline ends came to 20 bases. Germline assignment: CDR1 DFQATT and CDR2 SNEGSKA (reference sequence). The CDR3 totals 16 residues.

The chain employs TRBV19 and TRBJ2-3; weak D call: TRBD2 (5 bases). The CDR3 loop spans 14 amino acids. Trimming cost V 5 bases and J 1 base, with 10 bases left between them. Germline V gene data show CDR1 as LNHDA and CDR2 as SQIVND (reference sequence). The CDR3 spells CASSARTGTDTQYF. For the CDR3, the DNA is TGTGCCAGTAGTGCTCGGACTGGCACAGATACGCAGTATTTT.

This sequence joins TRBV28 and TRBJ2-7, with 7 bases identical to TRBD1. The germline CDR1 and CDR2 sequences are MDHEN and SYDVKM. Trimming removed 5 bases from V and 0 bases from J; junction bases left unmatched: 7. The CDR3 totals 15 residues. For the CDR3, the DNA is TGTGCCAGCAGTACTCAAGACAGGGACTCCTACGAGCAGTACTTC. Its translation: CASSTQDRDSYEQYF.

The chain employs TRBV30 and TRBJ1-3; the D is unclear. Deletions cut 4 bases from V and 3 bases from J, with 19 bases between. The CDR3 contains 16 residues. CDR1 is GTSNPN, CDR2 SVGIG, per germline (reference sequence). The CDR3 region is CAWNYGSDGFGNTIYF. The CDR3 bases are TGTGCCTGGAACTACGGTTCGGACGGCTTTGGAAACACCATATATTTT.

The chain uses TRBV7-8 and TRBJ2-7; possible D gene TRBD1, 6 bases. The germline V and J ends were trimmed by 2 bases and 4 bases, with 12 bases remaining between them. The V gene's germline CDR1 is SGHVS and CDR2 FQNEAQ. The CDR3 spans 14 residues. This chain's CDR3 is CASSLPGQEYEQYF. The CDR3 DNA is TGTGCCAGCAGCTTACCGGGACAAGAGTACGAGCAGTACTTC.

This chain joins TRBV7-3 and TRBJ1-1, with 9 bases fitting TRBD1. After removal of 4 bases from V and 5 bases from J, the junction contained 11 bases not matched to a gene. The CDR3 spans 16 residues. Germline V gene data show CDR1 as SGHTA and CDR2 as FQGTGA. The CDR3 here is CASSSSRTGAGTEAFF. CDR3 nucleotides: TGTGCCAGCAGCTCCAGCCGGACAGGGGCGGGAACTGAAGCTTTCTTT.